The 17 T cell receptor beta chains below all came from one sample that was sequenced in a study of blood T cells in healthy people across ages. Next came a second PCR, run for about 6 to 11 cycles, which used a sample-barcoded 5' primer along with a J-beta primer mix. TCRdb called the 5' RACE reads again in MiXCR, with one record for every CDR3 protein. The data hold roughly 1,500,000 distinct CDR3 sequences, with roughly 32% observed a single time. The sample comprised blood. The receptors here all came from a woman aged 30 to 39 in good health.

The chain uses TRBV7-3 and TRBJ2-1; possibly TRBD2 for D (6 bases). The germline V and J ends were trimmed by 2 bases and 4 bases, with 12 bases remaining between them. The CDR3 has 15 residues. Germline CDR1 is SGHTA and CDR2 is FQGTGA. CDR3 in amino acids: CASSLGAEGYNEQFF. The DNA for the CDR3 is TGTGCCAGCAGCTTAGGAGCGGAGGGGTACAATGAGCAGTTCTTC.

The chain is built from TRBV2 and TRBJ1-2; D call uncertain. CDR1 and CDR2 (germline): SNHLY, FYNNEI. The CDR3 spans 13 residues. V was trimmed by 7 bases and J by 7 bases, leaving 16 bases between them. CDR3 protein: CASTDWVLAGYTF. The CDR3 DNA reads TGTGCCAGCACTGACTGGGTGCTGGCTGGCTACACCTTC.

The V call is TRBV5-1, the J call TRBJ2-1; D perhaps matches TRBD2 (6 bases). The CDR3 is 15 amino acids. Between the trimmed V and J ends, which lost 0 bases and 4 bases, there was a span of 11 bases. Looked up from germline, CDR1 is SGHRS and CDR2 is YFSETQ. This CDR3 reads CASSLVVAEYNEQFF. The CDR3 coding sequence is TGCGCCAGCAGCTTGGTGGTAGCGGAATACAATGAGCAGTTCTTC.

As regards this clonotype: With a much larger clone just one base away, this may be a read error. V and J are TRBV3-1 and TRBJ2-7; D remains ambiguous. The DNA end is a closer match to TRBJ2-1, so the J assignment may be wrong. Germline CDR1 and CDR2: LGHDT and YNNKEL (reference sequence). CDR3 length equals 15 residues. The CDR3 DNA reads TGTGCCAGCAGCCAAGACTTCCCGCCCTCCTACGAGCAGTTCTTC. This gives the protein CASSQDFPPSYEQFF.

The rearrangement links TRBV3-1 to TRBJ2-1, with D maybe TRBD2 (6 bases). The V gene lost 4 bases and the J gene lost 9 bases, with 16 bases spanning the gap. The CDR3 has 14 residues. In germline, CDR1 is LGHDT, CDR2 YNNKEL (reference sequence). The CDR3 nucleotides read TGTGCCAGCAGCCCGGGACTTTCACTAGTTGAGCAGTTCTTC. Encoded protein: CASSPGLSLVEQFF.

This chain joins TRBV10-3 and TRBJ2-4, with 8 nucleotides matching TRBD2. The DNA end lines up better with TRBJ2-7; the J call may be wrong. The CDR3 consists of 12 residues. Germline V gene data show CDR1 as ENHRY and CDR2 as SYGVKD. For the CDR3, the DNA is TGTGCCCACGGGGGGGTAGTCTACGAGCAGTACTTC. Translation gives CAHGGVVYEQYF.

This clonotype appeared many times. One junction end disagrees with the germline gene, perhaps due to a read error. V is TRBV3-1 and J is TRBJ2-1; 10 bases line up with TRBD2. This CDR3 comprises 13 residues. CDR1 and CDR2 from the germline V gene are LGHDT and YNNKEL (reference sequence). The CDR3 protein is CASGLAGANEQFF. The CDR3, as DNA: TGCGCCAGCGGGCTAGCGGGGGCCAATGAGCAGTTCTTC.

The sample holds a few counts of this clonotype. This chain uses TRBV20-1 with TRBJ2-1, with 10 positions matching TRBD2. The CDR3 consists of 16 residues. Germline V gene lookup returns CDR1 DFQATT and CDR2 SNEGSKA (reference sequence). V lost 2 bases, J lost 5 bases, and 9 bases stayed unmatched. The CDR3 here is CSARLAGARGHNEQFF. The CDR3 region has the DNA TGCAGTGCTAGACTAGCGGGGGCCCGGGGTCACAATGAGCAGTTCTTC.

This clonotype was counted at least ten times. The V call is TRBV5-1, the J call TRBJ2-3; no firm D call. The CDR3 runs 15 residues. Trimming cost V 1 base and J 2 bases, with 11 bases left between them. The germline V gene encodes CDR1 SGHRS and CDR2 YFSETQ. The chain's CDR3 is CASSLIGTITDTQYF. DNA of the CDR3: TGCGCCAGCAGCTTGATAGGAACTATCACAGATACGCAGTATTTT.

With regard to this clonotype: In this CDR3 the conserved last residue, phenylalanine or tryptophan, is missing, so a read error is likely. The chain links TRBV20-1 to TRBJ2-7; D not certain. This CDR3 comprises 15 residues. Germline V gives CDR1 DFQATT, CDR2 SNEGSKA (reference sequence). Trimming cost V 1 base and J 5 bases, with 18 bases left between them. The CDR3 here is CSARVAQAVRNEQYL. The CDR3, as DNA: TGCAGTGCTAGAGTAGCTCAGGCGGTGAGGAACGAGCAGTACTTA.

The V and J genes are TRBV29-1 and TRBJ2-1; 8 bases match TRBD2. With 6 bases clipped from V and 10 bases from J, the junction kept 2 bases outside the gene matches. The CDR3 has 10 amino acids. Per germline, CDR1 SQVTM and CDR2 ANQGSEA. The CDR3 DNA sequence: TGCAGCGTGCGGGGGGAAGAGCAGTTCTTC. Protein: CSVRGEEQFF.

A remark on this clonotype: One junction end disagrees with the germline gene, perhaps due to a read error. The chain joins TRBV12-3 or TRBV12-4 to TRBJ2-1; tentative D call: TRBD2 (6 bases). The CDR3 covers 18 residues. The CDR3 DNA sequence: TGTGCCAGCAGTTCCCCCGGTCGGGACTTTTTTCCCTACGATGAGCAGTTCTTC. The encoded protein is CASSSPGRDFFPYDEQFF.

The table lists this clonotype with a few counts. CDR3 loop: CSVAGQLANTEAFF. CDR3 DNA: TGCAGCGTTGCGGGGCAGTTAGCGAACACTGAAGCTTTCTTT. The chain employs TRBV29-1 and TRBJ1-1, with D possibly being TRBD1 (5 bases). The germline V gene encodes CDR1 SQVTM and CDR2 ANQGSEA. The CDR3 runs to 14 residues. The V end lost 4 bases, the J end lost 1 base, and 13 bases lay between the germline ends.

At least ten counts were recorded for this clonotype. CDR3 sequence reads: CASSYPGVDEQYF. Written as DNA, the CDR3 is TGTGCCAGCAGTTACCCGGGAGTGGACGAGCAGTACTTC. The chain employs TRBV6-9 and TRBJ2-7, with D possibly matching TRBD2 (6 bases). The CDR3 sequence is 13 residues long. V dropped 3 bases and J dropped 5 bases, with 11 bases sitting between them. Germline assignment: CDR1 MNHGY and CDR2 SVAAGI.

The rearrangement links TRBV29-1 to TRBJ2-7; the D gene could be TRBD1 or TRBD2 (6 bases each). There are 15 residues in the CDR3. Trimming removed 4 bases at V and 0 bases at J, with 16 bases between. Germline V gene lookup returns CDR1 SQVTM and CDR2 ANQGSEA. The CDR3 DNA follows: TGCAGCGTTGGGGGGCTAGCGACAACCTCCTACGAGCAGTACTTC. It specifies CSVGGLATTSYEQYF.

The chain has TRBV10-3 and TRBJ1-2; a weak D match, TRBD1 (5 bases). The CDR3 is made up of 13 amino acids. The V and J ends lost 3 bases and 2 bases respectively, with 7 bases between them. Germline V gives CDR1 ENHRY, CDR2 SYGVKD. The CDR3 nucleotides read TGTGCCATCAGTGACAGGGAAAACTATGGCTACACCTTC. Translated, it gives CAISDRENYGYTF.

This clonotype was detected a few times. This chain joins TRBV7-9 and TRBJ2-7; 10 bases map to TRBD2. V lost 5 bases to trimming and J lost 3 bases; unmatched junction nucleotides: 10. Germline-derived CDR1 and CDR2 are SEHNR and FQNEAQ (reference sequence). The CDR3 is 16 amino acids. CDR3 region: CASSTWTSGGDYEQYF. In nucleotides, the CDR3 is TGTGCCAGCAGCACCTGGACTAGCGGAGGCGACTACGAGCAGTACTTC.